Included here is one TCR beta chain sequence, with context. Its specificity is not known. Germline V gives CDR1 SGDLS, CDR2 YYNGEE. Trimming took off 2 bases at V and 9 bases at J, with 21 bases between the two ends. The CDR3 is 16 residues long. These data belong to a study of shared clonotypes between healthy human individuals. Genomic DNA of each subset was evenly split across several immunoSEQ plates. Source study methods: As immunoSEQ supplied junction-only sequences (without quality scores), filtering differed. TCRdb keeps only in-frame clones here, not all; method: immunoSEQ multiplex PCR. Clone size and the V and J calls come from that table; the DNA yielded D and trimming. The sample has over 950,000 clones; roughly 80% are singletons. Study results and limitations: Blood alone was sampled, and tissue repertoires likely differ.

The receptor was derived from a man aged 18 to 30 in good health. Some clones in this sample may be carry-over from other donors' samples. The V and J genes are TRBV9 and TRBJ1-5, with D perhaps matching TRBD1 (5 bases). Sequences were obtained from memory CD4+ T cells from PBMCs. Subset here: CD45RA-negative fraction. The CDR3 bases are TGTGCCAGCAGCGTGGGCGGGAGGGGCCCATTCCGGCCCCAGCATTTT. Its translation: CASSVGGRGPFRPQHF.